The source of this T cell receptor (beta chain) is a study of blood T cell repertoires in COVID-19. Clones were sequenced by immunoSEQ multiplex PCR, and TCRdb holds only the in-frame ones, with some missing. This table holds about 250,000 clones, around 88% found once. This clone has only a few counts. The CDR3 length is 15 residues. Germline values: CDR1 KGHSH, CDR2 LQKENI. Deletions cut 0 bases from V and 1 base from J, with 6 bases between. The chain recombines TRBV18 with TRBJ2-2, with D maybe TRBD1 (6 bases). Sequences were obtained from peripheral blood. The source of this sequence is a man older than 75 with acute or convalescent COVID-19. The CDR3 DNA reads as TGTGCCAGCTCACCACCGGGACAGAACACCGGGGAGCTGTTTTTT. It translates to CASSPPGQNTGELFF.